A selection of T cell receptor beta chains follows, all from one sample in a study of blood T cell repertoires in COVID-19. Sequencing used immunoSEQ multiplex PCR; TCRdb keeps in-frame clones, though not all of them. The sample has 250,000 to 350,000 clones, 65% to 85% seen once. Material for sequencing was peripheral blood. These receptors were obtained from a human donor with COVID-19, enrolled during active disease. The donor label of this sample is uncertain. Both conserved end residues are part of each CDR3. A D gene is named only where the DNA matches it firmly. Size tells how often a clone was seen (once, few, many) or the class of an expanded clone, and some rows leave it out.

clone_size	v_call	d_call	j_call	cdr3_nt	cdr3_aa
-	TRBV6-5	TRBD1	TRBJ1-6	TGTGCCAGCAGAAATCAGGGGGCTGGTAATTCACCCCTCCACTTT	CASRNQGAGNSPLHF
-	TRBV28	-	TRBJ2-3	TGTGCCAGCAGTTTCGCGACTCTCACAGATACGCAGTATTTT	CASSFATLTDTQYF
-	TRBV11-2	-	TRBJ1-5	TGTGCCAGCAGCGGTACGGTGAGTCAGCCCCAGCATTTT	CASSGTVSQPQHF
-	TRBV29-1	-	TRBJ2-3	TGCAGCGAGCGGGCGGGGGCCAGCACAGATACGCAGTATTTT	CSERAGASTDTQYF
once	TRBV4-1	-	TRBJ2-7	TGCGCCAGCAGCCAAGATTTTTCTTACCCCGGGTACAGGTACAACTCCTACGAGCAGTACTTC	CASSQDFSYPGYRYNSYEQYF
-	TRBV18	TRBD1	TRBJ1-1	TGTGCCAGCTCAGAGGGAGTTTTTGGGACAGGGTTAGGGAACACTGAAGCTTTCTTT	CASSEGVFGTGLGNTEAFF
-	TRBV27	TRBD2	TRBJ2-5	TGTGCCAGCAGGGTGGGGGGGGGATTAGAGACCCAGTACTTC	CASRVGGGLETQYF
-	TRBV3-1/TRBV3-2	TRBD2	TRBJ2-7	TGTGCCAGCAGCTGGCGGGGGACTAGGGAACAGTACTTC	CASSWRGTREQYF
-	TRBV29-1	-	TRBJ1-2	TGCAGCGTTGCCTGGGGGCAGCGGAATGGCTACACCTTC	CSVAWGQRNGYTF
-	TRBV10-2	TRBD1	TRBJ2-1	TGCGCCAGCAGAGCAGGGGGCTCGGGAAATGAGCAGTTCTTC	CASRAGGSGNEQFF
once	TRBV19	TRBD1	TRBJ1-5	TGTGCCAGTACCCAAGGGGGGGGGACAGGGAGCAATCAGCCCCAGCATTTT	CASTQGGGTGSNQPQHF
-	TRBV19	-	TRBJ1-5	TGTGCCAGTAACTTCAGAGGGCAGCCCCAGCATTTT	CASNFRGQPQHF
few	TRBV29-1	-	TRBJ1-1	TGCAGCGTTGAGGGGCAAATCGGCACTGAAGCTTTCTTT	CSVEGQIGTEAFF
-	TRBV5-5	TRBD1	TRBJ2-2	TGTGCCAGCAGCTCCCGGGACAGGCCGGCTCCAGAGCTGTTTTTT	CASSSRDRPAPELFF
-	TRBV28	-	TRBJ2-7	TGTGCCAGCAGTTACCCCCCAGGAGGGGGCTGGTACGAGCAGTACTTC	CASSYPPGGGWYEQYF
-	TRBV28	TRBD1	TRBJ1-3	TGTGCCAGCAGTTCCCCCGGGACAGGGCGGGGAAACACCATATATTTT	CASSSPGTGRGNTIYF
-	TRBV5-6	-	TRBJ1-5	TGTGCCAGCAGCCGTTTTACAGATGATCAGCCCCAGCATTTT	CASSRFTDDQPQHF
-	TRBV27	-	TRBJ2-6	TGTGCCAGCAGTACAGGGCCTGGGGCCAACGTCCTGACTTTC	CASSTGPGANVLTF
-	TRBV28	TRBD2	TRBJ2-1	TGTGCCAGCAGTTTATATTCTGGAAGCGGGAGAAGGTATGAGCAGTTCTTC	CASSLYSGSGRRYEQFF
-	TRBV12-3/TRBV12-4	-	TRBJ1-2	TGTGCCAGCACCCGACAGGAAAACTATGGCTACACCTTC	CASTRQENYGYTF
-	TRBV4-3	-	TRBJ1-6	TGCGCCAGCAGCCAAGGTGGTAACAGGGACAATTCACCCCTCCACTTT	CASSQGGNRDNSPLHF
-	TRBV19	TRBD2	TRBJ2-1	TGTGCCAGTAGTATCCCTGGACTAGCGGGAGATAGGCAGTTCTTC	CASSIPGLAGDRQFF
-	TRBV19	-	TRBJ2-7	TGTGCCAGTAGTATCCGCGGGTACGAGCAGTACTTC	CASSIRGYEQYF
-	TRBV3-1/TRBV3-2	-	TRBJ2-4	TGTGCCAGCAGCCACCGAACAGGGCATGACGGCAAAAACATTCAGTACTTC	CASSHRTGHDGKNIQYF
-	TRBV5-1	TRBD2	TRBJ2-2	TGCGCCAGCAGCCCGGCGGGAGAAGGCGGGGAGCTGTTTTTT	CASSPAGEGGELFF
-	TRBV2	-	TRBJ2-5	TGTGCCAGCAGTGGGGGAACAGGAGAGACCCAGTACTTC	CASSGGTGETQYF
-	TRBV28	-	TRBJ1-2	TGTGCCAGCAGTTTATTGCAGAATGGCTACACCTTC	CASSLLQNGYTF
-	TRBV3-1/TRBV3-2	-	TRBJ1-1	TGTGCCAGCAAAGGACAGCGCACTGAAGCTTTCTTT	CASKGQRTEAFF
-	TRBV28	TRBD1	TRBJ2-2	TGTGCCAGCAGTTCACAGGGGGCGGGTTTCGCCGGGGAGCTGTTTTTT	CASSSQGAGFAGELFF
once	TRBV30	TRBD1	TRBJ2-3	TGTGCCTGGGGACAGGGGGTAGGAGATACGCAGTATTTT	CAWGQGVGDTQYF
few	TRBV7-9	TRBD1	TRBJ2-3	TGTGCCAGCAGCCGCCCTTATAGACAGGGAAAGGACCGCACAGATACGCAGTATTTT	CASSRPYRQGKDRTDTQYF
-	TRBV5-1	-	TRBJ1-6	TGCGCCAGCAGCTTCGGTCAGGGGCGGTCTAAGACACCCCTCCACTTT	CASSFGQGRSKTPLHF
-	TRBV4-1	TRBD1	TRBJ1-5	TGCGCCAGCAGCCAAGCGGGACAGGACAATCAGCCCCAGCATTTT	CASSQAGQDNQPQHF
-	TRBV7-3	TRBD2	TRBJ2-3	TGTGCCAGCAGCCTCGGGACTAGCAAAACAGATACGCAGTATTTT	CASSLGTSKTDTQYF
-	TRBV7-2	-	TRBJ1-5	TGTGCCAGCAGCTTAGGCGGCCAGGGTGGGCAGCCCCAGCATTTT	CASSLGGQGGQPQHF
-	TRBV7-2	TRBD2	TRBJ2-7	TGTGCCAGCAGTCTAAGCGGGAACCGGGACGAGCAGTACTTC	CASSLSGNRDEQYF
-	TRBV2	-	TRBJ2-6	TGTGCCAGCAGGGCCCGCTCTGGGGCCAACGTCCTGACTTTC	CASRARSGANVLTF
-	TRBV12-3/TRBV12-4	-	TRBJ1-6	TGTGCCAGCAGGTCAGGGTGGAATTCACCCCTCCACTTT	CASRSGWNSPLHF
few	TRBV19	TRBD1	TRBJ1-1	TGTGCCAGTAGCGACAGGGGGAGGACGGTTGAAGCTTTCTTT	CASSDRGRTVEAFF
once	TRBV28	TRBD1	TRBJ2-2	TGTGCCAGCAGTCTAGGGACAGGGTCGAACACCGGGGAGCTGTTTTTT	CASSLGTGSNTGELFF
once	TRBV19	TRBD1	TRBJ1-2	TGTGCCAGTACCTTTGACAGGGGGCCGTATGGCTACACCTTC	CASTFDRGPYGYTF
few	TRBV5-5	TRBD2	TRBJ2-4	TGTGCCAGCAGCTCGGACCAGGGACTAGCGGGAGACATAGCCAAAAACATTCAGTACTTC	CASSSDQGLAGDIAKNIQYF
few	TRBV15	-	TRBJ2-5	TGTGCCACCAGCAGTCAAGGAGGGGCCCAGGGCGAGACCCAGTACTTC	CATSSQGGAQGETQYF
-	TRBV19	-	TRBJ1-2	TGTGCCAGTAGTAAGGGGGTCGGGCTTAACTATGGCTACACCTTC	CASSKGVGLNYGYTF
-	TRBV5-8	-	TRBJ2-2	TGTGCCAGCAGCTTGGAGGGGTTCGCGAACACCGGGGAGCTGTTTTTT	CASSLEGFANTGELFF
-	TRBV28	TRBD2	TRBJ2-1	TGTGCCAGCAGCCCAGGACTAGCGGGAGCTCTTGGGAATGAGCAGTTCTTC	CASSPGLAGALGNEQFF
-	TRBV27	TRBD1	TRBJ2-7	TGTGCCAGCAGTTTATCGTGGGACAGGGCCTACGAGCAGTACTTC	CASSLSWDRAYEQYF
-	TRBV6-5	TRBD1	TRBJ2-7	TGTGCCAGCAGGGACGCAGGGGGCAAGGCCTACGAGCAGTACTTC	CASRDAGGKAYEQYF
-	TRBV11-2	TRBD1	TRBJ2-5	TGTGCCAGCAGCCCCAAGGCGGCGACAGGGGGCTTGGGGGAGACCCAGTACTTC	CASSPKAATGGLGETQYF
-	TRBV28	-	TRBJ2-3	TGTGCCAGCAGTCCAGCCGGGATCCACACAGATACGCAGTATTTT	CASSPAGIHTDTQYF
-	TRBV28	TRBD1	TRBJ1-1	TGTGCCACCAAAACCTGGACAGGGGACACTGAAGCTTTCTTT	CATKTWTGDTEAFF
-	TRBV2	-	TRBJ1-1	TGTGCCAGCAGTGAATCCATGGGCAGGGGCACTGAAGCTTTCTTT	CASSESMGRGTEAFF